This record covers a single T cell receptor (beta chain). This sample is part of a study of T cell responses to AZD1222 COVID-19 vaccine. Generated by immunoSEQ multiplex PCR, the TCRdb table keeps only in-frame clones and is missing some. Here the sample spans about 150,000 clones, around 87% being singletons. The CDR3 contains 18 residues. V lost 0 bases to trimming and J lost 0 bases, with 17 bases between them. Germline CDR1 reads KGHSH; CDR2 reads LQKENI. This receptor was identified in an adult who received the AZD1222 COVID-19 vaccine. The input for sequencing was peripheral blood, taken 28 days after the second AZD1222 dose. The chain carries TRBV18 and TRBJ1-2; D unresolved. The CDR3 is CASSPPSQLKGPNYGYTF. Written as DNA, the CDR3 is TGTGCCAGCTCACCACCGAGCCAGTTGAAGGGTCCTAACTATGGCTACACCTTC.